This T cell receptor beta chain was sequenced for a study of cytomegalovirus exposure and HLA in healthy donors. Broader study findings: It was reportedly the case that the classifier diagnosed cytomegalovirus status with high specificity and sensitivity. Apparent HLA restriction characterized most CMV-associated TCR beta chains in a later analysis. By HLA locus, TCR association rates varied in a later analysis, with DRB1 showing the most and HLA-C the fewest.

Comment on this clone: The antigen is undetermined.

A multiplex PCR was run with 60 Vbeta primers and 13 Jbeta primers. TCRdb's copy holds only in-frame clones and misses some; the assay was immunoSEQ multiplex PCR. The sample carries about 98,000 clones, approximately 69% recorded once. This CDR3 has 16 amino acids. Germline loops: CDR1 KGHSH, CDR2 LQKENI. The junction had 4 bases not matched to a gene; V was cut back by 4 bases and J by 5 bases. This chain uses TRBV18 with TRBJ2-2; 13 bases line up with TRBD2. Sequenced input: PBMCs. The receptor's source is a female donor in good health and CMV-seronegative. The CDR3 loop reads CASSRTSGSDTGELFF. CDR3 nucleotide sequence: TGTGCCAGCTCACGGACTAGCGGGAGCGATACCGGGGAGCTGTTTTTT.